The TCR beta chain under discussion was sequenced for a study of T cell responses to AZD1222 COVID-19 vaccine. Findings and caveats of the study: Two doses of AZD1222 preceded a rise in Spike-specific TCR breadth and depth.

This table comes from immunoSEQ multiplex PCR, and its TCRdb copy is limited to in-frame clones, with some not included. The sample contains 120,000 or so clones, approximately 94% of which appear only once. This clone was observed a single time. Its antigen is not known. The germline V gene encodes CDR1 SEHNR and CDR2 FQNEAQ (reference sequence). V was clipped by 5 bases and J by 5 bases, with 15 bases between them. The CDR3 consists of 14 residues. The rearrangement joins TRBV7-9 to TRBJ1-2, with D tentatively TRBD1 (5 bases). The source is an adult who received the AZD1222 COVID-19 vaccine. This specimen consisted of peripheral blood, obtained 28 days after the second AZD1222 dose. The CDR3 bases are TGTGCCAGCAGCCACACCGGGACCACTTATGGCTACACCTTC. It yields the protein CASSHTGTTYGYTF.